The table lists the clone carrying this TCR beta chain with many counts. Its antigen is as yet unknown. Time point in this sample: newly diagnosed GD, antithyroid drugs for less than 3 months. Construction of the TCR library relied on RNA isolated from PBMCs. Diagnosing Graves' disease relied on the American Thyroid Association guidelines. In germline, CDR1 is WSHSY, CDR2 SAAADI. V shed 3 bases, J shed 6 bases, and the junction held 8 bases outside the gene matches. The CDR3 consists of 15 residues. The TCR beta library used iRepertoire HTBI primers with Arm-PCR amplification of CDR3. As originally analysed: 62 TRBV and 13 to 15 TRBJ segments were identified across samples. TCRdb reanalysed the multiplex PCR reads using MiXCR and keeps one entry per CDR3 protein. TCRdb's processing, not the authors', yielded these V and J calls. The sample has approximately 400,000 distinct CDR3 sequences, about 15% seen once.

This record comes from a study of regulatory T cells in long-lasting Graves disease. Study-level points and caveats: Favoring TRBV28, TRBJ1-2 and TRBJ2-5 was a feature seen in persistent disease.

These data are also associated with another study on T cells in Graves' hyperthyroidism and ophthalmopathy. This second study notes: The TCR CDR3 was amplified in a first-round RT-PCR using the HTBI primer set.

The receptor was derived from a woman aged 25-40 years with Graves disease. This sample comprised peripheral blood mononuclear cells (PBMCs), obtained at new diagnosis, from a patient treated with antithyroid drugs. This chain links TRBV10-2 with TRBJ2-7; TRBD2 matches at 10 bases. CDR3 DNA: TGCGCCAGCAGTGATCCTAGCGGGAGCTGGGTCGAGCAGTACTTC. It is translated as CASSDPSGSWVEQYF.